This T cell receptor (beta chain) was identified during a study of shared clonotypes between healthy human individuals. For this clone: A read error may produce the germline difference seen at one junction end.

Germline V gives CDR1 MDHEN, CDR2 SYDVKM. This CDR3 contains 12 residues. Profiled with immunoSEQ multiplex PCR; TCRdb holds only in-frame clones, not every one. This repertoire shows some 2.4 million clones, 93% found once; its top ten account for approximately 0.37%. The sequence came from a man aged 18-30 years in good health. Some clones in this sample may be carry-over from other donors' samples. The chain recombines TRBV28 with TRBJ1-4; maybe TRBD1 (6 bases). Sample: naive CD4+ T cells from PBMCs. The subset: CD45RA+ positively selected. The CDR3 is CAARGANEELFF. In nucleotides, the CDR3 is TGTGCCGCACGGGGGGCGAATGAAGAACTGTTTTTT.